A single sample is the source of the 26 T cell receptor beta chains below, sequenced in a study of cytomegalovirus exposure and HLA in healthy donors. The PCR ran on 60 Vbeta and 13 Jbeta primers. Using immunoSEQ multiplex PCR, the repertoire was profiled, and TCRdb retains in-frame clones only, with some absent. Here the sample spans some 140,000 clones, roughly 80% being singletons. Sequenced material: PBMCs. The receptors here all came from a woman between 45 and 60 years old in good health and CMV-seropositive.

The gene calls are TRBV7-3 and TRBJ2-7; possible D gene TRBD2, 6 bases. Trimming removed 1 base at V and 3 bases at J, with 10 bases between. The CDR3 runs to 14 residues. Looked up from germline, CDR1 is SGHTA and CDR2 is FQGTGA. The chain's CDR3 is CASSLSGAVYEQYF. Here the CDR3 DNA reads TGTGCCAGCAGCTTAAGCGGGGCGGTCTACGAGCAGTACTTC.

About this clone itself: One end of the junction varies from germline; a read error may be responsible. Other DNA sequences in the sample encode the same CDR3. This sequence joins TRBV5-4 and TRBJ1-2; a weak D match, TRBD1 (6 bases). This CDR3 has 14 residues. The germline V gene has CDR1 SGHNT and CDR2 YYREEE (reference sequence). The CDR3 DNA follows: TGTGCCAGCAGCTTGGTTGGGGGGGGCTATGGCTACACCTTT. As protein: CASSLVGGGYGYTF.

The chain has TRBV5-1 and TRBJ1-2; D gene ambiguous. Germline V lookup: CDR1 SGHRS, CDR2 YFSETQ. This CDR3 has 13 residues. V was shortened by 4 bases and J by 8 bases, with 15 bases between the two germline ends. The CDR3 protein is CASSPSWMEGYTF. The CDR3 DNA reads TGCGCCAGCAGCCCTTCCTGGATGGAGGGCTACACCTTC.

The chain links TRBV5-1 to TRBJ2-1; TRBD1 agrees at 12 bases. Trimming removed 7 bases from V and 8 bases from J; junction bases left unmatched: 4. CDR3 size: 13 residues. In germline, CDR1 is SGHRS, CDR2 YFSETQ. CDR3 region: CASRRDRGHEQFF. For the CDR3, the DNA is TGCGCCAGCCGCCGGGACAGGGGGCATGAGCAGTTCTTC.

This clone was found once. The gene calls are TRBV19 and TRBJ2-1; 7 nucleotides line up with TRBD2. The length of the CDR3 is 14 residues. From germline, CDR1 is LNHDA and CDR2 SQIVND (reference sequence). J was trimmed by 5 bases and V by 1 base; bases with no gene match: 2. The CDR3, as DNA: TGTGCCAGTAGTATAGGTGGACTAGACAATGAGCAGTTCTTC. Translation gives CASSIGGLDNEQFF.

The chain couples TRBV6-1 to TRBJ1-3, with D unclear. This CDR3 is built from 16 residues. Trimming pared 2 bases from V and 0 bases from J, leaving 11 bases between. Germline V lookup: CDR1 MNHNS, CDR2 SASEGT. The CDR3 spells CASSELTRSSGNTIYF. DNA for the CDR3: TGTGCCAGCAGTGAACTAACCAGGTCCTCTGGAAACACCATATATTTT.

The V call is TRBV28, the J call TRBJ1-5; TRBD1 aligns across 10 bases. The CDR3 covers 16 residues. The ends lost 3 bases at V and 6 bases at J; junction bases unmatched: 8. CDR1 and CDR2 (germline): MDHEN, SYDVKM. CDR3 bases: TGTGCCAGCAGTTTCTCCGGGACAGGGGAATTTCAGCCCCAGCATTTT. Amino acids: CASSFSGTGEFQPQHF.

This chain connects TRBV5-1 to TRBJ2-7; TRBD1 might be the D (5 bases). The CDR3 spans 14 residues. Per the germline V gene, CDR1 is SGHRS and CDR2 is YFSETQ. Trimming took 4 bases from V and 0 from J, leaving 11 bases between them. The CDR3 protein is CASSPQGSSYEQYF. The CDR3 DNA reads as TGCGCCAGCAGCCCTCAGGGTAGCTCCTACGAGCAGTACTTC. The entire variable domain, with the rest obtained from reference TRBV5-1 and TRBJ2-7, is as follows: KAGVTQTPRYLIKTRGQQVTLSCSPISGHRSVSWYQQTPGQGLQFLFEYFSETQRNKGNFPGRFSGRQFSNSRSEMNVSTLELGDSALYLCASSPQGSSYEQYFGPGTRLTVT.

The CDR3 region is CASSRRRLGPQHF. In DNA form, the CDR3 reads TGTGCCAGCAGTCGTCGGAGGCTCGGGCCCCAGCATTTT. The V gene is TRBV5-6, the J gene TRBJ1-5; D unclear. From germline, CDR1 is SGHDT and CDR2 YYEEEE. CDR3 length: 13 residues. Trimming stripped 5 bases from V and 9 bases from J, with 15 bases between.

The rearrangement uses TRBV5-1 and TRBJ1-5; D is possibly TRBD1 (5 bases). The CDR3 is made up of 17 amino acids. CDR1 SGHRS and CDR2 YFSETQ come from the germline V gene. V dropped 1 base and J dropped 0 bases, with 14 bases sitting between them. CDR3 sequence (DNA): TGCGCCAGCAGCTTGAACCCAGGGCCCTATAGCAATCAGCCCCAGCATTTT. This translates into CASSLNPGPYSNQPQHF.

This clone was counted a single time. The chain employs TRBV11-1 and TRBJ2-7, with D perhaps matching TRBD1 (5 bases). The ends were cut back, 3 bases at V and 3 bases at J, with 15 bases in the middle. The CDR3 loop spans 15 amino acids. The germline V gene has CDR1 SGHAT and CDR2 FQDESV (reference sequence). This CDR3 reads CASSLAPGPNYEQYF. In DNA, the CDR3 is TGTGCCAGCAGCTTGGCCCCAGGGCCGAACTACGAGCAGTACTTC.

The genes are TRBV13 and TRBJ1-1; TRBD1 agrees at 8 bases. The V segment lost 5 bases and the J segment 6 bases; nucleotides outside the gene matches: 11. The CDR3 loop spans 15 amino acids. The germline gives CDR1 PRHDT, CDR2 FYEKMQ (reference sequence). For the CDR3, the DNA is TGTGCCAGCAGCCCAAGCGGGACAGGACGTTCTGAAGCTTTCTTT. It translates to CASSPSGTGRSEAFF.

The J gene is TRBJ1-1, the V gene TRBV7-2, with unresolved D. The germline CDR1 and CDR2 sequences are SGHTA and FQGNSA. This CDR3 is 13 amino acids long. Trimming cost V 4 bases and J 2 bases, with 8 bases left between them. CDR3 protein: CASSSDINTEAFF. The CDR3 DNA is TGTGCCAGCAGCTCAGACATAAACACTGAAGCTTTCTTT.

V usage is TRBV7-3 and J usage is TRBJ2-5; 13 nucleotides align to TRBD2. V was clipped by 5 bases and J by 5 bases; unmatched bases: 5. This CDR3 has 15 amino acids. Germline assignment: CDR1 SGHTA and CDR2 FQGTGA. CDR3 residues: CASSPGGLAGETQYF. CDR3 in DNA: TGTGCCAGCAGCCCAGGGGGACTAGCGGGGGAGACCCAGTACTTC.

There are a few counts of this clone. The V gene is TRBV30, the J gene TRBJ1-2; 8 bases agree with TRBD1. The junction had 5 bases not matched to a gene; V was cut back by 5 bases and J by 3 bases. The CDR3 sequence is 13 residues long. Per the germline V gene, CDR1 is GTSNPN and CDR2 is SVGIG (reference sequence). CDR3 nucleotide sequence: TGTGCCTGGGAAAAGACAGGGGACTATGGCTACACCTTC. Translated: CAWEKTGDYGYTF.

The rearrangement links TRBV29-1 to TRBJ2-5; TRBD1 might be the D (6 bases). This CDR3 has 14 residues. Germline V lookup: CDR1 SQVTM, CDR2 ANQGSEA. With 6 bases removed from V and 1 base from J, the gap between germline ends came to 15 bases. The CDR3: CSVWFSRGQETQYF. DNA of the CDR3: TGCAGCGTCTGGTTTAGCAGGGGCCAAGAGACCCAGTACTTC.

Turning to this clone: A read error may account for a junction end that differs from germline. The chain combines TRBV30 with TRBJ2-7, with 9 bases lining up with TRBD1. The CDR3 runs 11 residues. Per the germline V gene, CDR1 is GTSNPN and CDR2 is SVGIG (reference sequence). The CDR3 DNA reads as TGTGCCTGGAGTGTAAGGGGACAGGGAAGCTTC. Translated, it gives CAWSVRGQGSF.

As regards this clone: Distinct nucleotide sequences in the sample also encode this CDR3. The rearrangement joins TRBV9 to TRBJ1-5, with D unresolved. This CDR3 has 15 residues. Germline V gene lookup returns CDR1 SGDLS and CDR2 YYNGEE. V lost 0 bases, J lost 1 base, and 8 bases lay in between. CDR3 in DNA: TGTGCCAGCAGCGTAGGCACATCCAGCAATCAGCCCCAGCATTTT. Amino acids: CASSVGTSSNQPQHF.

This chain links TRBV7-9 with TRBJ1-6, with D perhaps matching TRBD1 (6 bases). Germline CDR1 SEHNR, CDR2 FQNEAQ (reference sequence). The length of the CDR3 is 14 residues. V lost 1 base to trimming and J lost 7 bases, with 8 bases between them. The chain's CDR3 is CASSLVGQNSPLHF. The CDR3 nucleotides are TGTGCCAGCAGCTTAGTAGGACAGAATTCACCCCTCCACTTT.

This sequence joins TRBV28 and TRBJ2-2; D gene ambiguous. Germline-derived CDR1 and CDR2 are MDHEN and SYDVKM. Trimming left V 6 bases short and J 4 bases short, with 9 bases between. The CDR3 is made up of 13 amino acids. CDR3 nucleotide sequence: TGTGCCAGCAGGACCTCGGGCACCGGGGAGCTGTTTTTT. Amino acid sequence: CASRTSGTGELFF.

The chain employs TRBV19 and TRBJ1-1; tentative D call: TRBD1 (6 bases). Germline loops: CDR1 LNHDA, CDR2 SQIVND (reference sequence). This CDR3 is built from 11 residues. Deletions cut 8 bases from V and 9 bases from J, with 13 bases between. The CDR3 DNA sequence: TGTGCCAGTCTGCAGGGGCCAAAAGCTTTCTTT. This encodes CASLQGPKAFF.

The genes are TRBV28 and TRBJ1-2, with a possible D match to TRBD1 (6 bases). Germline assignment: CDR1 MDHEN and CDR2 SYDVKM. Trimming took off 2 bases at V and 1 base at J, with 8 bases between the two ends. The CDR3 extends over 14 amino acids. The CDR3 protein is CASSLPQGNYGYTF. CDR3 coding DNA: TGTGCCAGCAGTTTACCACAGGGTAACTATGGCTACACCTTC.

This chain links TRBV6-1 with TRBJ2-7; no clear D gene. The CDR3 is 15 residues long. Trimming shortened V by 0 bases and J by 1 base, and 10 bases separated the two germline ends. CDR1 and CDR2 from the germline V gene are MNHNS and SASEGT. CDR3 DNA sequence: TGTGCCAGCAGTGAAGCGCTTCACGGGTCCTACGAGCAGTACTTC. Translating it yields CASSEALHGSYEQYF.

This clone has a single count. The J gene is TRBJ2-5, the V gene TRBV7-2; TRBD2 matches 8 bases. J lost 1 base, V lost 5 bases, and 3 bases had no gene match. The CDR3 consists of 14 residues. Per germline, CDR1 SGHTA and CDR2 FQGNSA. DNA for the CDR3: TGTGCCAGCAGCCGGGGGGGATTCCAAGAGACCCAGTACTTC. It codes for CASSRGGFQETQYF.

This clone was seen a few times. The chain is built from TRBV2 and TRBJ1-5; tentatively, D is TRBD1 (5 bases). The CDR3 runs to 14 residues. V gave up 7 bases and J gave up 5 bases, with 15 bases separating them. In germline, CDR1 is SNHLY, CDR2 FYNNEI. The CDR3 region is CASTGPGLDQPQHF. CDR3 nucleotide sequence: TGTGCCAGCACAGGGCCGGGCCTAGATCAGCCCCAGCATTTT. The full variable domain, rest sourced from reference TRBV2 and TRBJ1-5, is EPEVTQTPSHQVTQMGQEVILRCVPISNHLYFYWYRQILGQKVEFLVSFYNNEISEKSEIFDDQFSVERPDGSNFTLKIRSTKLEDSAMYFCASTGPGLDQPQHFGDGTRLSIL.

This chain uses TRBV28 with TRBJ1-1; D uncertain. This CDR3 has 13 amino acids. V was trimmed by 6 bases and J by 1 base, leaving 9 bases between them. From germline, CDR1 is MDHEN and CDR2 SYDVKM. DNA for the CDR3: TGTGCCAGCAGCCGAGACTCGAACACTGAAGCTTTCTTT. This sequence encodes CASSRDSNTEAFF.